Listed below are T cell receptor beta chains from one sample, sequenced in a study of blood T cells in healthy people across ages. TCRdb used MiXCR to reprocess the 5' RACE reads, holding one entry per CDR3 protein. The sample shows some 1.4 million distinct CDR3 sequences, around 39% of them seen only once. Sequenced material: blood. The origin of the receptors is a woman aged 18-30 years in good health. The CDR3 runs from the conserved cysteine through the conserved F or W. Fields, in order: D gene, clone size, J gene, V gene, CDR3 length, CDR3 DNA, CDR3 protein. D genes are given only for firm matches. Some rows have no size entry. The others give once, few or many, or a class for an expanded clone.

d_call: NA
clone_size: NA
j_call: TRBJ1-6
v_call: TRBV12-3/TRBV12-4
cdr3_length: 16
cdr3_nt: TGTGCCAGCAGTTTAGCGCAGAGCTCCTATAATTCACCCCTCCACTTT
cdr3_aa: CASSLAQSSYNSPLHF

d_call: NA
clone_size: NA
j_call: TRBJ2-7
v_call: TRBV6-1
cdr3_length: 14
cdr3_nt: TGTGCCAGCTCTAAGGGCGGGCTAACCTACGAGCAGTACTTC
cdr3_aa: CASSKGGLTYEQYF

d_call: NA
clone_size: NA
j_call: TRBJ1-2
v_call: TRBV4-1
cdr3_length: 15
cdr3_nt: TGCGCCAGCAGCCAGACAGTTTCCCTCAACTATGGCTACACCTTC
cdr3_aa: CASSQTVSLNYGYTF

d_call: NA
clone_size: few
j_call: TRBJ2-7
v_call: TRBV29-1
cdr3_length: 12
cdr3_nt: TGCAGCGTTGCCTTGACAGCCTACGAGCAGTACTTC
cdr3_aa: CSVALTAYEQYF

d_call: NA
clone_size: NA
j_call: TRBJ1-1
v_call: TRBV24-1
cdr3_length: 13
cdr3_nt: TGTGCCACCAGTGACACAGGGCGGACTGAAGCTTTCTTT
cdr3_aa: CATSDTGRTEAFF

d_call: TRBD1
clone_size: few
j_call: TRBJ2-3
v_call: TRBV6-1
cdr3_length: 12
cdr3_nt: TGTGCCAGCAGACAGGGGAGAGATACGCAGTATTTT
cdr3_aa: CASRQGRDTQYF

d_call: NA
clone_size: many
j_call: TRBJ2-3
v_call: TRBV4-1
cdr3_length: 15
cdr3_nt: TGCGCCAGCAGCCAAGAGGGGAGACGCACAGATACGCAGTATTTT
cdr3_aa: CASSQEGRRTDTQYF

d_call: NA
clone_size: NA
j_call: TRBJ1-6
v_call: TRBV5-1
cdr3_length: 14
cdr3_nt: TGCGCCAGCACCCGAGAGGGGAAGAATTCACCCCTCCACTTT
cdr3_aa: CASTREGKNSPLHF

d_call: NA
clone_size: NA
j_call: TRBJ2-7
v_call: TRBV10-2
cdr3_length: 13
cdr3_nt: TGCGCCAGCAGAGTCGGGAAAACCTACGAGCAGTACTTC
cdr3_aa: CASRVGKTYEQYF

d_call: NA
clone_size: NA
j_call: TRBJ2-7
v_call: TRBV20-1
cdr3_length: 15
cdr3_nt: TGCAGTGCCGACACGACCGGGACAAACATTTACGGGCAGTACTTC
cdr3_aa: CSADTTGTNIYGQYF

d_call: NA
clone_size: NA
j_call: TRBJ2-3
v_call: TRBV10-3
cdr3_length: 12
cdr3_nt: TGTGCCATCTCGGACCCCTGGGATACGCAGTATTTT
cdr3_aa: CAISDPWDTQYF

d_call: NA
clone_size: many
j_call: TRBJ2-7
v_call: TRBV27
cdr3_length: 14
cdr3_nt: TGTGCCAGCAGTCCACGACGGGGATCCTACGAGCAGTACTTC
cdr3_aa: CASSPRRGSYEQYF

d_call: NA
clone_size: many
j_call: TRBJ2-7
v_call: TRBV6-5
cdr3_length: 14
cdr3_nt: TGTGCCAGCAGTTACGAGGGGATCTCCTACGAGCAGTACTTC
cdr3_aa: CASSYEGISYEQYF

d_call: TRBD1
clone_size: NA
j_call: TRBJ1-1
v_call: TRBV6-2/TRBV6-3
cdr3_length: 18
cdr3_nt: TGTGCCAGCACCCCTTACTCGGACAGGCTAAGGGAGGCCGCTGAAGCTTTCTTT
cdr3_aa: CASTPYSDRLREAAEAFF

d_call: NA
clone_size: NA
j_call: TRBJ1-1
v_call: TRBV28
cdr3_length: 13
cdr3_nt: TGTGCCAGCAGGGCTGACAGTTACACTGAAGCTTTCTTT
cdr3_aa: CASRADSYTEAFF

d_call: TRBD2
clone_size: NA
j_call: TRBJ2-2
v_call: TRBV20-1
cdr3_length: 17
cdr3_nt: TGCAGTGCTTTAGGACTAGCGGGGCCCTCGAACACCGGGGAGCTGTTTTTT
cdr3_aa: CSALGLAGPSNTGELFF

d_call: TRBD1
clone_size: NA
j_call: TRBJ1-2
v_call: TRBV10-3
cdr3_length: 13
cdr3_nt: TGTGCCATCACCCCGACAGGGATCCCAGGCTACACCTTC
cdr3_aa: CAITPTGIPGYTF

d_call: NA
clone_size: few
j_call: TRBJ1-1
v_call: TRBV18
cdr3_length: 13
cdr3_nt: TGTGCCAGCTCACCGGGTTTTATTCCTGAAGCTTTCTTT
cdr3_aa: CASSPGFIPEAFF

d_call: NA
clone_size: NA
j_call: TRBJ2-3
v_call: TRBV7-9
cdr3_length: 15
cdr3_nt: TGTGCCAGCAGCTTAGCTGGGGACTCCTATTTAACGCAGTATTTT
cdr3_aa: CASSLAGDSYLTQYF

d_call: TRBD1
clone_size: once
j_call: TRBJ2-1
v_call: TRBV28
cdr3_length: 13
cdr3_nt: TGTGCCAGCAGAAGGCAGGGGGCAGGTGAGCAGTTCTTC
cdr3_aa: CASRRQGAGEQFF

d_call: NA
clone_size: NA
j_call: TRBJ2-1
v_call: TRBV15
cdr3_length: 15
cdr3_nt: TGTGCCACCAGCAGAGATTATTTGGGAGTCAATGAGCAGTTCTTC
cdr3_aa: CATSRDYLGVNEQFF

d_call: TRBD2
clone_size: NA
j_call: TRBJ2-3
v_call: TRBV27
cdr3_length: 15
cdr3_nt: TGTGCCAGCAGACTTGGGAGGGCGGGCCCAGATACGCAGTATTTT
cdr3_aa: CASRLGRAGPDTQYF

d_call: TRBD2
clone_size: NA
j_call: TRBJ2-5
v_call: TRBV20-1
cdr3_length: 16
cdr3_nt: TGCAGTGCTCCCCGGCTAGCGGGCGCGGGAAGAGAGACCCAGTACTTC
cdr3_aa: CSAPRLAGAGRETQYF

d_call: TRBD2
clone_size: NA
j_call: TRBJ2-1
v_call: TRBV5-1
cdr3_length: 15
cdr3_nt: TGCGCCAGCAGCTTGGGCGGTAGCGGGCCCGATGAGCAGTTCTTC
cdr3_aa: CASSLGGSGPDEQFF

d_call: NA
clone_size: NA
j_call: TRBJ1-5
v_call: TRBV10-3
cdr3_length: 15
cdr3_nt: TGTGCCATCAGGTCTCGCGAGGATAGCAATCAGCCCCAGCATTTT
cdr3_aa: CAIRSREDSNQPQHF

d_call: NA
clone_size: NA
j_call: TRBJ1-4
v_call: TRBV7-3
cdr3_length: 14
cdr3_nt: TGTGCCAGCAGCCCGGTCCCTGGGAATGAAAAACTGTTTTTT
cdr3_aa: CASSPVPGNEKLFF

d_call: TRBD1
clone_size: NA
j_call: TRBJ2-1
v_call: TRBV18
cdr3_length: 16
cdr3_nt: TGTGCCAGCTCACCTTACGGACAGGGGACCCACAATGAGCAGTTCTTC
cdr3_aa: CASSPYGQGTHNEQFF

d_call: NA
clone_size: NA
j_call: TRBJ2-5
v_call: TRBV9
cdr3_length: 16
cdr3_nt: TGTGCCAGCAGCGTCACCCCCGGGACGCTGGCAGAGACCCAGTACTTC
cdr3_aa: CASSVTPGTLAETQYF

d_call: NA
clone_size: NA
j_call: TRBJ2-7
v_call: TRBV20-1
cdr3_length: 14
cdr3_nt: TGCAGTGCTGAACATACAACCCCAGGGGCCGAGCAGTACTTC
cdr3_aa: CSAEHTTPGAEQYF

d_call: TRBD2
clone_size: NA
j_call: TRBJ2-5
v_call: TRBV7-2
cdr3_length: 17
cdr3_nt: TGTGCCAGCAGCTTTCGAGTAGCGGGGGGGTCCCAAGAGACCCAGTACTTC
cdr3_aa: CASSFRVAGGSQETQYF

d_call: NA
clone_size: NA
j_call: TRBJ2-7
v_call: TRBV7-9
cdr3_length: 17
cdr3_nt: TGTGCCAGCAGCTTAGGGGACAACGCCGTTAAGGCCAATGAGCAGTACTTC
cdr3_aa: CASSLGDNAVKANEQYF

d_call: NA
clone_size: few
j_call: TRBJ2-1
v_call: TRBV20-1
cdr3_length: 13
cdr3_nt: TGCAGTGCTAGGAAAGGACGGGGGAATGAGCAGTTCTTC
cdr3_aa: CSARKGRGNEQFF

d_call: NA
clone_size: NA
j_call: TRBJ1-2
v_call: TRBV7-9
cdr3_length: 13
cdr3_nt: TGTGCCAGCAGCTTAGCGGATGGGTATGGCTACACCTTC
cdr3_aa: CASSLADGYGYTF

d_call: NA
clone_size: NA
j_call: TRBJ2-2
v_call: TRBV7-9
cdr3_length: 17
cdr3_nt: TGTGCCAGCAGCTCCACCCAAGGGGGGCTGTGGACCGGGGAGCTGTTTTTT
cdr3_aa: CASSSTQGGLWTGELFF

d_call: TRBD1
clone_size: few
j_call: TRBJ1-5
v_call: TRBV20-1
cdr3_length: 14
cdr3_nt: TGCAGTGCTCGGACAGGGACTAGCAATCAGCCCCAGCATTTT
cdr3_aa: CSARTGTSNQPQHF

d_call: NA
clone_size: NA
j_call: TRBJ1-5
v_call: TRBV6-1
cdr3_length: 13
cdr3_nt: TGTGCCAGCAGTGCTCCAGGGGAGGAACCCCAGCATTTT
cdr3_aa: CASSAPGEEPQHF

d_call: TRBD1
clone_size: NA
j_call: TRBJ1-2
v_call: TRBV20-1
cdr3_length: 13
cdr3_nt: TGCAGTGCTCGATCCGACAGGGCCCCCGGCTACACCTTC
cdr3_aa: CSARSDRAPGYTF